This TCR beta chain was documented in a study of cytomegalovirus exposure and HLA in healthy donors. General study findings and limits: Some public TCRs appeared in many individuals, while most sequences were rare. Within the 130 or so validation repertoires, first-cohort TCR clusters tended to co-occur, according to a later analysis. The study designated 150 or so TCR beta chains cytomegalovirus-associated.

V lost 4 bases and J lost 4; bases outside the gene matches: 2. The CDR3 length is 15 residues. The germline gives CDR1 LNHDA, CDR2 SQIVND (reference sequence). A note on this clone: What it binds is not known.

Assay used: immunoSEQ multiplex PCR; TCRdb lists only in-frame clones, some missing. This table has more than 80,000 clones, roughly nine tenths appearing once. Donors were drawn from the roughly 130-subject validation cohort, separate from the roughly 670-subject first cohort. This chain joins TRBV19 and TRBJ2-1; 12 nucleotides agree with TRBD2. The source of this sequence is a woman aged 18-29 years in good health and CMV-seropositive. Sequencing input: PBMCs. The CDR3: CASSRTSGDYNEQFF. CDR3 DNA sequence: TGTGCCAGTAGTAGGACTAGCGGGGATTACAATGAGCAGTTCTTC.